The 9 T cell receptor beta chains reported below all come from one sample, sequenced in a study of human T cells and chemical hapten exposure. MiXCR, applied by TCRdb to the RACE reads, yields one record per CDR3 protein. The sample lists about 82,000 distinct CDR3 sequences, about 9% occurring once. The time point was: healthy volunteer bleed at 6 weeks. Extraction yielded total RNA from whole blood (unfractionated). What was sequenced was whole blood. The receptor set was obtained from a male donor in good health. Some clones in this sample may be carry-over from other donors' samples.

This clonotype was detected a few times. The chain joins TRBV6-2 or TRBV6-3 to TRBJ1-1, with a weak D call TRBD1 (6 bases). With 0 bases removed from V and 5 bases from J, the gap between germline ends came to 28 bases. This CDR3 is built from 20 residues. The germline V gene encodes CDR1 MNHEY and CDR2 SVGEGT. For the CDR3, the DNA is TGTGCCAGCAGTTACTCATACAGGGAGTTCCCACGCGCGAGCAGGACTGAAGCTTTCTTT. This sequence encodes CASSYSYREFPRASRTEAFF.

The CDR3 region has the DNA TGTGCCAGCAGCCAAGACTTCCGGGGCCCCTACGAGCAGTACTTC. Protein product: CASSQDFRGPYEQYF. V is TRBV3-1 and J is TRBJ2-7; tentatively, D is TRBD1 or TRBD2 (5 bases each). The CDR3 has 15 residues. Germline loops: CDR1 LGHDT, CDR2 YNNKEL (reference sequence). The germline V and J ends were trimmed by 0 bases and 2 bases, with 11 bases remaining between them.

This clonotype occurred a few times. V and J are TRBV6-2 or TRBV6-3 and TRBJ1-1; D may be TRBD1 (6 bases). The CDR3 totals 14 residues. Trimming cost V 7 bases and J 0 bases, with 12 bases left between them. Germline loops: CDR1 MNHEY, CDR2 SVGEGT. This CDR3 is CASTMDRMNTEAFF. CDR3 DNA: TGTGCCAGCACCATGGACAGAATGAACACTGAAGCTTTCTTT.

This clonotype was picked up a small number of times. The chain carries TRBV6-5 and TRBJ2-3; 12 nucleotides line up with TRBD2. With 5 bases clipped from V and 2 bases from J, the junction kept 8 bases outside the gene matches. This CDR3 is 17 amino acids long. Germline lookup yields CDR1 MNHEY and CDR2 SVGAGI. CDR3 in amino acids: CASSHGLAGKLTDTQYF. In DNA form, the CDR3 reads TGTGCCAGCAGTCACGGACTAGCGGGGAAACTCACAGATACGCAGTATTTT.

V is TRBV27 and J is TRBJ1-1, with 7 nucleotides matching TRBD1. Germline V gives CDR1 MNHEY, CDR2 SMNVEV (reference sequence). The CDR3 is 13 residues long. V lost 6 bases and J lost 4; bases outside the gene matches: 5. The CDR3 nucleotides read TGTGCCAGCAGAAGAGACAGGGTCACTGAAGCTTTCTTT. Encoded protein: CASRRDRVTEAFF.

This clonotype was detected only a few times. V gene TRBV12-3 or TRBV12-4 combines with J gene TRBJ2-3; TRBD1 is a possible D gene (5 bases). This CDR3 contains 18 residues. Trimming removed 1 base at V and 1 base at J, with 18 bases between. For the CDR3, the DNA is TGTGCCAGCAGTTTAGGACAGACGTTCTTCACCCGCACAGATACGCAGTATTTT. This encodes CASSLGQTFFTRTDTQYF.

The CDR3 DNA reads TGCAGTGCTAGCTCACCGACAGCCTCCTACGAGCAGTACTTC. Encoded protein: CSASSPTASYEQYF. V is TRBV20-1 and J is TRBJ2-7; possible D gene TRBD1, 5 bases. This CDR3 spans 14 amino acids. Germline V gives CDR1 DFQATT, CDR2 SNEGSKA (reference sequence). V was clipped by 3 bases and J by 0 bases, with 12 bases between them.

Note on this clonotype: A single base separates this from a much larger clone, so it may be a read error. The J gene is TRBJ1-5, the V gene TRBV6-1; D call uncertain. Germline CDR1 and CDR2: MNHNS and SASEGT. The CDR3 loop spans 13 amino acids. Trimming took off 10 bases at V and 2 bases at J, with 12 bases between the two ends. CDR3 nucleotides: TGTGCCACCGCCCAGGAGTGCAATCAGCCCCAGCATTTT. Amino acid sequence: CATAQECNQPQHF.

This clonotype showed up just a few times. The chain has TRBV4-3 and TRBJ1-1; 9 nucleotides line up with TRBD1. CDR1 and CDR2 (germline): LGHNA, YSLEER. V trimming: 1 base; J trimming: 7 bases; junction bases outside the gene matches: 7. The CDR3 has 15 residues. CDR3 residues: CASSQVGQGSLEAFF. In nucleotides, the CDR3 is TGCGCCAGCAGCCAAGTGGGACAGGGATCCCTTGAAGCTTTCTTT.